This TCR beta chain comes out of a study of chemoradiotherapy in HPV16-positive cancers. Findings of the study overall: Functional assays defining HPV-specific T cells used only a couple of HPV16-positive patients.

Regarding this clone: Its antigen remains unidentified.

The V segment lost 4 bases and the J segment 0 bases; nucleotides outside the gene matches: 6. Germline V gene sequence: CDR1 GTSNPN, CDR2 SVGIG (reference sequence). The CDR3 consists of 17 residues. Profiling relied on immunoSEQ multiplex PCR, and the TCRdb table lists in-frame clones only, not all of them. The profile shows 9,500 to 15,000 clones, roughly 80% of them singletons. The sample was collected from a patient who underwent chemoradiotherapy. This receptor was obtained from a human donor with HPV-associated anogenital cancer. The chain links TRBV30 to TRBJ2-6; 10 bases are shared with TRBD1. The CDR3 region has the DNA TGTGCCTGGAAAGGACAGGGGGTTTTCTCTGGGGCCAACGTCCTGACTTTC. It is translated as CAWKGQGVFSGANVLTF.